Presented here are 11 T cell receptor beta chains from one specimen sequenced in a study of cytomegalovirus exposure and HLA in healthy donors. This PCR relied on a set of 60 Vbeta primers and 13 Jbeta primers. Sequencing was performed with immunoSEQ multiplex PCR; in TCRdb, only in-frame clones are kept and a portion is missing. The sample contains 200,000 or so clones, 65% to 90% of which appear only once. Sequenced input: PBMCs. All receptors come from a girl aged 5-17 years in good health and CMV-seronegative.

The chain employs TRBV27 and TRBJ2-7, with D maybe TRBD2 (6 bases). CDR1 MNHEY and CDR2 SMNVEV come from the germline V gene (reference sequence). The ends were cut back, 5 bases at V and 3 bases at J, with 11 bases in the middle. The CDR3 loop spans 13 amino acids. CDR3 residues: CASSPRLGYEQYF. The CDR3 DNA sequence: TGTGCCAGCAGTCCAAGACTAGGCTACGAGCAGTACTTC.

The chain carries TRBV4-3 and TRBJ2-2; no firm D call. V gave up 0 bases and J gave up 1 base, with 9 bases separating them. CDR1 and CDR2 (germline): LGHNA, YSLEER. The CDR3 runs 16 residues. The CDR3 bases are TGCGCCAGCAGCCAAGATCCAGCGTTGAACACCGGGGAGCTGTTTTTT. It specifies CASSQDPALNTGELFF.

V gene TRBV5-4 combines with J gene TRBJ2-5; no definite D call. CDR3 length: 13 amino acids. The germline CDR1 and CDR2 sequences are SGHNT and YYREEE (reference sequence). Between the trimmed V and J ends, which lost 1 base and 4 bases, there was a span of 8 bases. CDR3 region: CASSLYSRETQYF. The CDR3 coding sequence is TGTGCCAGCAGCTTGTATTCTCGAGAGACCCAGTACTTC.

The rearrangement joins TRBV23-1 to TRBJ1-2; D not certain. TRBV23-1 is filed as an ORF, its function uncertain. V lost 2 bases, J lost 7 bases, and 11 bases lay in between. This CDR3 has 13 amino acids. The CDR3 region is CASSQGPVRGYTF. The CDR3 DNA reads as TGCGCCAGCAGTCAAGGCCCCGTCCGTGGCTACACCTTC.

CDR3 bases: TGTGCCAGCAGCTTGAAGCGGGGAGCTAACTATGGCTACACCTTC. This gives the protein CASSLKRGANYGYTF. The rearrangement uses TRBV5-4 and TRBJ1-2; no clear D gene. Germline CDR1 SGHNT, CDR2 YYREEE (reference sequence). The CDR3 is 15 amino acids. Between the trimmed V and J ends, which lost 1 base and 0 bases, there was a span of 10 bases.

The chain is built from TRBV4-1 and TRBJ2-7; 7 positions agree with TRBD1. The CDR3 is 16 residues long. V shed 2 bases and J 0 bases; nucleotides not matched to a gene: 7. Germline CDR1 reads MGHRA; CDR2 reads YSYEKL. The CDR3 region has the DNA TGCGCCAGCAGCCAAAGTCGGGACAGTTCCTCCTACGAGCAGTACTTC. Translation: CASSQSRDSSSYEQYF.

The chain is built from TRBV9 and TRBJ2-5; TRBD2 might be the D (6 bases). This CDR3 comprises 15 residues. V lost 0 bases, J lost 4 bases, and 13 bases lay in between. The germline V gene has CDR1 SGDLS and CDR2 YYNGEE. The CDR3 bases are TGTGCCAGCAGCGTAGCAGCGTGGGACTCAGAGACCCAGTACTTC. Translation: CASSVAAWDSETQYF.

The V and J genes are TRBV9 and TRBJ1-5; D is unresolved. The CDR3 has 13 residues. Germline CDR1 reads SGDLS; CDR2 reads YYNGEE. V was shortened by 1 base and J by 0 bases, with 2 bases between the two germline ends. CDR3 protein: CASSVYSNQPQHF. Written as DNA, the CDR3 is TGTGCCAGCAGCGTATATAGCAATCAGCCCCAGCATTTT.

The chain joins TRBV18 to TRBJ2-1; 7 nucleotides line up with TRBD1. Germline CDR1 reads KGHSH; CDR2 reads LQKENI. Unmatched junction bases numbered 2, after V lost 1 base and J lost 5 bases. The length of the CDR3 is 14 residues. CDR3 loop: CASSPRDSNNEQFF. CDR3 sequence (DNA): TGTGCCAGCTCACCACGGGACAGTAACAATGAGCAGTTCTTC.

A note on this clone: Other DNA sequences within the sample encode an identical CDR3. The gene calls are TRBV7-2 and TRBJ1-1; 7 nucleotides line up with TRBD1. The germline V gene has CDR1 SGHTA and CDR2 FQGNSA. The V segment lost 3 bases and the J segment 1 base; nucleotides outside the gene matches: 2. The CDR3 is made up of 14 amino acids. CDR3 amino acids: CASSLGQPNTEAFF. The CDR3 bases are TGTGCCAGCAGCTTGGGACAGCCGAACACTGAAGCTTTCTTT.

J is TRBJ2-3 and V is TRBV25-1, with 11 bases lining up with TRBD2. V was clipped by 2 bases and J by 2 bases; unmatched bases: 3. CDR1 is MGHDK and CDR2 is SYGVNS in the germline V gene. This CDR3 contains 16 residues. The CDR3 protein is CASSEGTSGYTDTQYF. CDR3 coding DNA: TGTGCCAGCAGTGAAGGGACTAGCGGATACACAGATACGCAGTATTTT. Using reference TRBV25-1 and TRBJ2-3 for the parts outside the CDR3, the full variable domain is EADIYQTPRYLVIGTGKKITLECSQTMGHDKMYWYQQDPGMELHLIHYSYGVNSTEKGDLSSESTVSRIRTEHFPLTLESARPSHTSQYLCASSEGTSGYTDTQYFGPGTRLTVL.